Given below is one T cell receptor (beta chain) in context. The junction departs from germline at one end; a sequencing error may be responsible. Germline CDR1 reads SEHNR; CDR2 reads FQNEAQ (reference sequence). This CDR3 is built from 13 residues. Each CDR3 protein gets one entry after TCRdb re-called the RT-PCR reads with MiXCR. The sample holds more than 550,000 distinct CDR3 sequences; 14% are singletons and the top ten take about 3.9%. The chain uses TRBV7-9 and TRBJ1-1; no definite D call. The clonotype was recovered from a female donor in good health, serving as a healthy control. Specimen: memory CD4+ T cells from blood. CDR3 protein: CAGSATTYTEAFF. In nucleotides, the CDR3 is TGTGCCGGCAGCGCGACCACCTACACTGAAGCTTTCTTT.